The 28 T cell receptor beta chains below were found in one sample sequenced in a study of beta chain features in type 1 diabetes. No antigen is known for these receptors. Regarding the study as a whole: Among patients with Type 1 diabetes, TCRB CDR3s were moderately but significantly shorter in every one of the four CD4+ subsets.

Expressed TCRB transcripts were sequenced after all isolated RNA was converted to cDNA. Using immunoSEQ multiplex PCR, the repertoire was profiled, and TCRdb retains in-frame clones only, with some absent. The top ten clones hold more than 0.095% of a sample with 500,000 to 650,000 clones, around 12% of them seen once. Material: naive CD4+ T cells from blood. The receptors here all came from a man younger than 45 with type 1 diabetes.

This clone was counted a few times. The J gene is TRBJ2-1, the V gene TRBV7-2, with TRBD1 matching over 7 bases. Germline CDR1 is SGHTA and CDR2 is FQGNSA. There are 15 residues in the CDR3. Trimming at V came to 5 bases and at J to 3 bases, leaving 7 bases not matched to a gene. The CDR3 sequence: CASSPRQGGYNEQFF. CDR3 DNA sequence: TGTGCCAGCAGCCCGAGACAGGGCGGCTACAATGAGCAGTTCTTC.

CDR3 amino acids: CASSPIGGAFF. Written as DNA, the CDR3 is TGTGCCAGCAGCCCCATTGGGGGAGCTTTCTTT. V is TRBV28 and J is TRBJ1-1; D is perhaps TRBD1 (5 bases). CDR1 and CDR2 from the germline V gene are MDHEN and SYDVKM. This CDR3 comprises 11 residues. V was pared by 6 bases and J by 10 bases, with 12 bases between.

The chain has TRBV7-3 and TRBJ2-7, with TRBD1 matching 10 bases. Per germline, CDR1 SGHTA and CDR2 FQGTGA. The CDR3 extends over 14 amino acids. V gave up 3 bases and J gave up 3 bases; unmatched junction bases: 2. CDR3 nucleotide sequence: TGTGCCAGCAGCTTCGGGACAGGGGACTACGAGCAGTACTTC. Amino acids: CASSFGTGDYEQYF.

The chain employs TRBV5-6 and TRBJ2-4; 8 bases are shared with TRBD1. This CDR3 is built from 15 residues. Germline loops: CDR1 SGHDT, CDR2 YYEEEE. The V and J ends lost 3 bases and 0 bases, in that order; junction bases with no gene match: 2. The CDR3 is CASSSDREAKNIQYF. The CDR3 DNA is TGTGCCAGCAGCTCGGACAGGGAAGCCAAAAACATTCAGTACTTC.

The V gene is TRBV6-5, the J gene TRBJ2-7; TRBD1 aligns across 9 bases. The V gene's germline CDR1 is MNHEY and CDR2 SVGAGI. The CDR3 loop spans 15 amino acids. Unmatched junction bases numbered 3, after V lost 0 bases and J lost 3 bases. CDR3 sequence: CASSYSGQGGYEQYF. DNA of the CDR3: TGTGCCAGCAGTTACTCGGGACAGGGAGGCTACGAGCAGTACTTC.

CDR3 bases: TGCGCCAGCAGCGAAGGTCCGCTGGGAGGCTACACCTTC. It encodes CASSEGPLGGYTF. The chain couples TRBV5-1 to TRBJ1-2; D remains unclear. This CDR3 is built from 13 residues. The V gene lost 4 bases and the J gene lost 8 bases, with 15 bases spanning the gap. CDR1 is SGHRS and CDR2 is YFSETQ in the germline V gene.

This clone was picked up a small number of times. CDR3 sequence (DNA): TGCAGCGTGGGGAGCCAACCGGGACAGGGTAGCGAGCAGTACTTC. This codes for CSVGSQPGQGSEQYF. The rearrangement joins TRBV29-1 to TRBJ2-7, with TRBD1 matching 9 bases. CDR1 SQVTM and CDR2 ANQGSEA come from the germline V gene. The CDR3 length is 15 residues. J lost 6 bases, V lost 6 bases, and 15 bases had no gene match.

The V and J genes are TRBV6-1 and TRBJ2-7, with D possibly matching TRBD1 (5 bases). Trimming left V 3 bases short and J 0 bases short, with 9 bases between. The CDR3 loop spans 14 amino acids. Germline-derived CDR1 and CDR2 are MNHNS and SASEGT. The CDR3 sequence is CASSDPGFSYEQYF. In DNA, the CDR3 is TGTGCCAGCAGTGATCCAGGGTTCTCCTACGAGCAGTACTTC.

This clone was observed a handful of times. V usage is TRBV7-9 and J usage is TRBJ2-2, with 7 bases matching TRBD2. This CDR3 has 16 residues. Germline lookup yields CDR1 SEHNR and CDR2 FQNEAQ (reference sequence). Unmatched junction bases numbered 4, after V lost 1 base and J lost 2 bases. CDR3 protein: CASSLVPSGNTGELFF. CDR3 bases: TGTGCCAGCAGCTTAGTTCCTAGCGGCAACACCGGGGAGCTGTTTTTT.

This clone came up a few times. The chain combines TRBV4-2 with TRBJ2-3, with TRBD2 identical over 11 bases. Unmatched junction bases numbered 12, after V lost 0 bases and J lost 1 base. CDR1 is LGHNA and CDR2 is YNFKEQ in the germline V gene. The CDR3 is 20 residues long. The CDR3 sequence: CASSQEGRVAGGPGTDTQYF. The CDR3 DNA follows: TGTGCCAGCAGCCAAGAAGGTCGAGTAGCGGGGGGGCCTGGCACAGATACGCAGTATTTT.

The rearrangement joins TRBV7-2 to TRBJ2-5; 16 bases match TRBD2. Germline lookup yields CDR1 SGHTA and CDR2 FQGNSA. The length of the CDR3 is 19 residues. Trimming cost V 5 bases and J 2 bases; bases outside gene matches: 11. Written as DNA, the CDR3 is TGTGCCAGCAGCCTCGCCCCCGGGACTAGCGGGGGGGAACAAGAGACCCAGTACTTC. It yields the protein CASSLAPGTSGGEQETQYF.

This clone was observed a handful of times. This chain links TRBV4-3 with TRBJ2-5, with 9 bases aligning to TRBD2. Germline trimming cut 3 bases from V and 5 bases from J; bases unmatched to any gene: 7. The V gene's germline CDR1 is LGHNA and CDR2 YSLEER. The CDR3 consists of 15 residues. In nucleotides, the CDR3 is TGCGCCAGCAGCCACGACGGGCTAGCGGGGGAGACCCAGTACTTC. This gives the protein CASSHDGLAGETQYF.

This clone was detected a few times. Other DNA sequences in this specimen translate into the identical CDR3. The gene calls are TRBV27 and TRBJ1-2; no definite D call. The CDR3 consists of 11 residues. V dropped 8 bases and J dropped 3 bases, with 7 bases sitting between them. CDR1 is MNHEY and CDR2 is SMNVEV in the germline V gene (reference sequence). The CDR3: CASGQDYGYTF. The CDR3, as DNA: TGTGCCAGCGGTCAGGACTATGGCTACACCTTC.

The genes are TRBV10-2 and TRBJ1-5, with TRBD1 identical over 10 bases. The germline V gene encodes CDR1 WSHSY and CDR2 SAAADI. V shed 7 bases, J shed 5 bases, and the junction held 11 bases outside the gene matches. The CDR3 runs 16 residues. The CDR3 sequence: CASTGDRGSFDQPQHF. DNA for the CDR3: TGCGCCAGCACCGGGGACAGGGGATCATTCGATCAGCCCCAGCATTTT.

This chain links TRBV7-3 with TRBJ1-6; D is undetermined. This CDR3 spans 17 amino acids. The V gene's germline CDR1 is SGHTA and CDR2 FQGTGA. V was pared by 5 bases and J by 6 bases, with 20 bases between. The CDR3 coding sequence is TGTGCCAGCAGCCACTATCCCGTGGCAGCTGGTAATTCACCCCTCCACTTT. Its protein product is CASSHYPVAAGNSPLHF.

The rearrangement uses TRBV6-5 and TRBJ2-7; 8 positions agree with TRBD1. V trimming: 6 bases; J trimming: 7 bases; junction bases outside the gene matches: 14. This CDR3 contains 15 residues. Germline CDR1 and CDR2: MNHEY and SVGAGI. This CDR3 is CASRREDRGPLEQYF. DNA of the CDR3: TGTGCCAGCAGGCGCGAAGACAGGGGACCCCTTGAGCAGTACTTC.

This clone turned up a few times. The chain joins TRBV7-2 to TRBJ2-1, with 9 bases identical to TRBD1. The junction had 5 bases not matched to a gene; V was cut back by 0 bases and J by 8 bases. The CDR3 is 15 amino acids. Per the germline V gene, CDR1 is SGHTA and CDR2 is FQGNSA. The CDR3 reads CASSLARDRAYEQFF. CDR3 sequence (DNA): TGTGCCAGCAGCTTAGCGCGGGACAGGGCATATGAGCAGTTCTTC.

This chain links TRBV19 with TRBJ2-3; D gene unclear. The CDR3 has 15 residues. V lost 5 bases and J lost 2, with 14 bases in between. From germline, CDR1 is LNHDA and CDR2 SQIVND (reference sequence). The CDR3 loop is CASSSDRSDTDTQYF. CDR3 coding DNA: TGTGCCAGTAGTTCAGACCGCTCTGACACAGATACGCAGTATTTT.

This clone was observed a few times. In DNA form, the CDR3 reads TGTGCCAGCAGCAAAGGAGGCGGCAACCCCATGATGATATATGGCTACACCTTC. This translates into CASSKGGGNPMMIYGYTF. The chain combines TRBV21-1 with TRBJ1-2. TRBV21-1 is marked as a pseudogene. This CDR3 is 18 amino acids long.

V and J are TRBV5-1 and TRBJ1-1; no definite D call. The germline V gene has CDR1 SGHRS and CDR2 YFSETQ. With 2 bases removed from V and 0 bases from J, the gap between germline ends came to 8 bases. The CDR3 has 14 residues. The CDR3 DNA is TGCGCCAGCAGCTTTCTTTATCTGAACACTGAAGCTTTCTTT. Translation gives CASSFLYLNTEAFF.

This clone was counted a few times. The V call is TRBV4-3, the J call TRBJ2-6, with a possible D match to TRBD2 (6 bases). The germline V and J ends were trimmed by 0 bases and 4 bases, with 7 bases remaining between them. Germline values: CDR1 LGHNA, CDR2 YSLEER. The CDR3 runs 15 residues. The CDR3 protein is CASSQEGRGANVLTF. The CDR3 DNA reads as TGCGCCAGCAGCCAAGAGGGGAGGGGGGCCAACGTCCTGACTTTC.

A few counts support this clone. The chain combines TRBV5-1 with TRBJ1-2; a weak D match, TRBD1 (5 bases). This CDR3 is built from 15 residues. Trimming pared 4 bases from V and 6 bases from J, leaving 19 bases between. CDR1 is SGHRS, CDR2 YFSETQ, per germline. CDR3 bases: TGCGCCAGCAGCGGAGGAGGGACGGAATCTCATGGCTACACCTTC. Residues: CASSGGGTESHGYTF.

The chain is built from TRBV5-1 and TRBJ1-5; a weak D match, TRBD1 (6 bases). The length of the CDR3 is 14 residues. Germline values: CDR1 SGHRS, CDR2 YFSETQ. V lost 4 bases to trimming and J lost 7 bases, with 15 bases between them. The CDR3 DNA is TGCGCCAGCAGCACGGACGGGGGCCGACAGCCCCAGCATTTT. This codes for CASSTDGGRQPQHF.

This chain joins TRBV5-4 and TRBJ1-2; perhaps TRBD1 as D (5 bases). The germline V gene encodes CDR1 SGHNT and CDR2 YYREEE (reference sequence). This CDR3 has 12 residues. V gave up 6 bases and J gave up 12 bases, with 18 bases separating them. The CDR3 here is CASNSGGVSDTF. CDR3 bases: TGTGCCAGCAACTCCGGGGGGGTCTCGGACACCTTC.

This clone was detected a few times. The chain combines TRBV4-3 with TRBJ1-6; the match to TRBD1 covers 7 bases. The CDR3 contains 14 residues. V was clipped by 6 bases and J by 8 bases; unmatched bases: 7. Germline values: CDR1 LGHNA, CDR2 YSLEER. CDR3 sequence (DNA): TGCGCCAGCAGTCACGACAGGGTAGATTCACCCCTCCACTTT. It specifies CASSHDRVDSPLHF.

J is TRBJ1-2 and V is TRBV30; a possible D gene is TRBD1 (6 bases). The CDR3 contains 17 residues. The V gene's germline CDR1 is GTSNPN and CDR2 SVGIG (reference sequence). Trimming removed 4 bases from V and 2 bases from J, with 23 bases in between. In DNA form, the CDR3 reads TGTGCCTGGACCGATGGGCTCGAGACAGGTTCCAACTATGGCTACACCTTC. As protein: CAWTDGLETGSNYGYTF.

This clone was counted a few times. The chain is built from TRBV5-1 and TRBJ2-7; the D is unclear. The CDR3 extends over 14 amino acids. CDR1 and CDR2 from the germline V gene are SGHRS and YFSETQ. The ends were cut back, 6 bases at V and 1 base at J, with 14 bases in the middle. CDR3 nucleotides: TGCGCCAGCACGCCTGGGTTTCTTTCCTACGAGCAGTACTTC. Translated, it gives CASTPGFLSYEQYF.

This chain joins TRBV9 and TRBJ2-1, with 8 bases lining up with TRBD2. V shed 4 bases and J 8 bases; nucleotides not matched to a gene: 17. The CDR3 runs to 17 residues. The V gene's germline CDR1 is SGDLS and CDR2 YYNGEE. The chain's CDR3 is CASSPRGGPAQGDEQFF. The CDR3 nucleotides read TGTGCCAGCAGCCCCCGGGGGGGGCCCGCCCAGGGAGATGAGCAGTTCTTC.